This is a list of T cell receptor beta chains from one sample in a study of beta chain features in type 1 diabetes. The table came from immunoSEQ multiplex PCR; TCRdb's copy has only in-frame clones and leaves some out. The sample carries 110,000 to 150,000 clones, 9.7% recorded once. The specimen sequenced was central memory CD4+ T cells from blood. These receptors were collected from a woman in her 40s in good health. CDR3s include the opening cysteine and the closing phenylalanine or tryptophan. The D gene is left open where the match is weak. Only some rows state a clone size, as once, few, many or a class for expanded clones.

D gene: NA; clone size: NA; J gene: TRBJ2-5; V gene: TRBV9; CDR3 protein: CASSPLPSGETQYF; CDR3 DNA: TGTGCCAGCAGCCCTCTCCCGTCGGGTGAGACCCAGTACTTC
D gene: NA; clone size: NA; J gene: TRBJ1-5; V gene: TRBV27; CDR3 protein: CASKWAGFSNQPQHF; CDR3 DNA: TGTGCCAGCAAATGGGCAGGCTTTAGCAATCAGCCCCAGCATTTT
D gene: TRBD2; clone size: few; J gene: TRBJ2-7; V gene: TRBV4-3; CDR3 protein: CASSQEWLAGASYEQYF; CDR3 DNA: TGCGCCAGCAGCCAAGAATGGCTAGCGGGGGCCTCCTACGAGCAGTACTTC
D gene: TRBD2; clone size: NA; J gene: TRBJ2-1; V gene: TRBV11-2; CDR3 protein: CASSTSGGSYNEQFF; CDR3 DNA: TGTGCCAGCAGCACTAGCGGGGGATCCTACAATGAGCAGTTCTTC
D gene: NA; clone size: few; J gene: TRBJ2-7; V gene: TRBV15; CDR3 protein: CATSRDLGDEQYF; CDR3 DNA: TGTGCCACCAGCAGAGATCTAGGGGACGAGCAGTACTTC
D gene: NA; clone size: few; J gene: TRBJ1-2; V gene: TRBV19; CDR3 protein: CASSISNNPNYGYTF; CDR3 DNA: TGTGCCAGTAGTATTTCGAACAATCCTAACTATGGCTACACCTTC
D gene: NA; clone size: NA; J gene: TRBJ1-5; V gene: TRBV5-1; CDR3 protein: CASSDSGGNQPQHF; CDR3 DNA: TGCGCCAGCAGCGATTCAGGGGGCAATCAGCCCCAGCATTTT
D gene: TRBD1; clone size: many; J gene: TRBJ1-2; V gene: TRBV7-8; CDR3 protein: CASSRTGGYGYTF; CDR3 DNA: TGTGCCAGCAGCCGGACAGGGGGCTATGGCTACACCTTC
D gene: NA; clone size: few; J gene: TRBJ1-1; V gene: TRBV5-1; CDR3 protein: CASSALQGLNTEAFF; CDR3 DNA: TGCGCCAGCAGCGCCCTACAGGGCTTGAACACTGAAGCTTTCTTT
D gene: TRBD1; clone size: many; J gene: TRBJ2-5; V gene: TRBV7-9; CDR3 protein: CASRPTNRTGGWETQYF; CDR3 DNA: TGTGCCAGCAGACCCACAAACCGGACAGGGGGCTGGGAGACCCAGTACTTC
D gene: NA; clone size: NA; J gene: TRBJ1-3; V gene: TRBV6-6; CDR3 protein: CASSSNGNTIYF; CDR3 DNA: TGTGCCAGCAGTTCTAACGGAAACACCATATATTTT
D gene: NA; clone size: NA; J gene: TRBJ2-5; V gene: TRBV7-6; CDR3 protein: CASSFGETQYF; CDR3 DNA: TGTGCCAGCAGCTTCGGTGAGACCCAGTACTTC
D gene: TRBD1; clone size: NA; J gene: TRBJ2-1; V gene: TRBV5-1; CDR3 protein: CASSLFGQGENFGNEQFF; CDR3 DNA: TGCGCCAGCAGTTTATTTGGACAGGGGGAAAATTTCGGCAATGAGCAGTTCTTC
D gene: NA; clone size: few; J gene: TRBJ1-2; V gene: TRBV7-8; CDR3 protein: CASSAVEARGGYTF; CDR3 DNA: TGTGCCAGCAGTGCAGTAGAGGCCCGTGGTGGCTACACCTTC
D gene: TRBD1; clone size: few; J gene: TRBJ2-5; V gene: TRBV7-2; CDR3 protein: CASSPGDRKETQYF; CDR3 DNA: TGTGCCAGCAGCCCCGGGGACAGGAAAGAGACCCAGTACTTC
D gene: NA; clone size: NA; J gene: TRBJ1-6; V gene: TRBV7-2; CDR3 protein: CASSLVEGNSPLHF; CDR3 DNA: TGTGCCAGCAGCTTAGTTGAGGGAAACTCACCCCTCCACTTT
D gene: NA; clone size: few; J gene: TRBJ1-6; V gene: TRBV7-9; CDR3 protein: CASSFSGGTYNSPLHF; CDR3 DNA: TGTGCCAGCAGCTTTTCCGGGGGGACCTATAATTCACCCCTCCACTTT
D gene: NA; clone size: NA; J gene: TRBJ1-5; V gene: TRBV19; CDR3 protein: CATKNSRGGGQPQHF; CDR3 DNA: TGTGCAACGAAGAATAGCAGGGGCGGGGGTCAGCCCCAGCATTTT
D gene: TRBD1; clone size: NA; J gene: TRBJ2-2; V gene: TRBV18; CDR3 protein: CASSPLTGGNTGELFF; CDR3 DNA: TGTGCCAGCTCACCACTGACAGGGGGGAACACCGGGGAGCTGTTTTTT
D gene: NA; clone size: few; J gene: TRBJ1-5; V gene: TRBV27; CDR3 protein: CASSFEGKGNQPQHF; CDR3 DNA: TGTGCCAGCAGTTTTGAGGGTAAGGGCAATCAGCCCCAGCATTTT
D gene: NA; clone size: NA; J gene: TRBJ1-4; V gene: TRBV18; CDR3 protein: CASFGTHEKLFF; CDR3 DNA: TGTGCCAGCTTCGGGACACATGAAAAACTGTTTTTT
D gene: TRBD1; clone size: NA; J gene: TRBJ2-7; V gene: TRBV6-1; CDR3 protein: CASSEKTPGQGAYEQYF; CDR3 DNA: TGTGCCAGCAGTGAAAAGACGCCGGGACAGGGGGCCTACGAGCAGTACTTC
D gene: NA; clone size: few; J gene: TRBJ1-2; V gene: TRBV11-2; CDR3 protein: CASSPSRDGYTF; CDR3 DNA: TGTGCCAGCAGCCCCAGTCGGGATGGCTACACCTTC
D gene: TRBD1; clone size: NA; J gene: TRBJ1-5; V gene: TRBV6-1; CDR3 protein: CASRTGTGDQPQHF; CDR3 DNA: TGTGCCAGCAGGACAGGGACAGGAGATCAGCCCCAGCATTTT
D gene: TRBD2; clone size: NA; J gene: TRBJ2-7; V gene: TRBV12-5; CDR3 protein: CASGRTSGGAQTYEQYF; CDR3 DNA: TGTGCTAGTGGAAGGACTAGCGGGGGGGCGCAGACCTACGAGCAGTACTTC
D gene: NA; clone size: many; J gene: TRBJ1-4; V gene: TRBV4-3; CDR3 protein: CASSQVGQARTNEKLFF; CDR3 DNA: TGCGCCAGCAGCCAAGTGGGGCAGGCTCGCACTAATGAAAAACTGTTTTTT
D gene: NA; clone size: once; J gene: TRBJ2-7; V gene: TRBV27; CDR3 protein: CASRVGGGYEQYF; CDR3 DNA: TGTGCCAGCCGTGTAGGGGGGGGCTACGAGCAGTACTTC
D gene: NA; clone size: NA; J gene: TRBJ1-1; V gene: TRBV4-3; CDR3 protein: CASSPGGGLAFF; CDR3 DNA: TGCGCCAGCAGCCCAGGCGGAGGTCTGGCTTTCTTT
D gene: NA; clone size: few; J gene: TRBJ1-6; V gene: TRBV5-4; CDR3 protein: CASSLDMNSPLHF; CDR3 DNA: TGTGCCAGCAGCTTGGACATGAATTCACCCCTCCACTTT
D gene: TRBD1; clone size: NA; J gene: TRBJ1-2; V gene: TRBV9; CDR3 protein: CASSDGQANFGYTF; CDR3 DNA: TGTGCCAGCAGCGACGGACAGGCAAATTTTGGCTACACCTTC
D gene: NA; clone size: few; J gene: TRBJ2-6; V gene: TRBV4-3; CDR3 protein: CASSQRAEVYGANVLTF; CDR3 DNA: TGCGCCAGCAGCCAAAGGGCGGAGGTGTACGGGGCCAACGTCCTGACTTTC
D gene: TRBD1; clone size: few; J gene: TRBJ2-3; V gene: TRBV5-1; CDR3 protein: CASRGQGTDTQYF; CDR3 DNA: TGCGCCAGCCGCGGACAGGGTACCGATACGCAGTATTTT
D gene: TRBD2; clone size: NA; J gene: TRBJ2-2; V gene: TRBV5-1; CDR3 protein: CASSLGTSGGAAGELFF; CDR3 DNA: TGCGCCAGCAGCTTGGGGACTAGCGGGGGAGCGGCCGGGGAGCTGTTTTTT
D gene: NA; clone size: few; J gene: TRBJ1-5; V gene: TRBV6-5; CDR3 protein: CASSLRVGNQPQHF; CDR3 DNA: TGTGCCAGCAGCCTTCGGGTTGGCAATCAGCCCCAGCATTTT
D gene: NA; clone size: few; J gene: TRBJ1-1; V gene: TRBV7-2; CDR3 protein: CASSLRQDMNTEAFF; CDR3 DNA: TGTGCCAGCAGCTTACGACAGGACATGAACACTGAAGCTTTCTTT
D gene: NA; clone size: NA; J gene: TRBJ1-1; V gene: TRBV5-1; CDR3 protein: CASSVEKNTEAFF; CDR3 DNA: TGCGCCAGCAGCGTAGAAAAGAACACTGAAGCTTTCTTT
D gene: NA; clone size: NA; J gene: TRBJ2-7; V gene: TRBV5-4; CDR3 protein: CASSPRGGTYEQYF; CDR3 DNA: TGTGCCAGCAGCCCTAGGGGGGGCACCTACGAGCAGTACTTC
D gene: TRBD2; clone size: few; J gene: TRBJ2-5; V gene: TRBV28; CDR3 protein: CASSVGGAVETQYF; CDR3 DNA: TGTGCCAGCAGTGTCGGGGGGGCAGTTGAGACCCAGTACTTC
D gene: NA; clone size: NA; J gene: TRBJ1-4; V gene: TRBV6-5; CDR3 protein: CASSGQPGQEKLFF; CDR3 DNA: TGTGCCAGCAGTGGACAGCCGGGACAAGAAAAACTGTTTTTT
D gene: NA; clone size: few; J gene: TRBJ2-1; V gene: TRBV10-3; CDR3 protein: CAISASGTGNYNEQFF; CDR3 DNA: TGTGCCATCAGTGCCAGTGGAACAGGGAATTACAATGAGCAGTTCTTC
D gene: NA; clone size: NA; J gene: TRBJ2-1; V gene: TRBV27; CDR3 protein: CASRAPQNLYSYNEQFF; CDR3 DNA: TGTGCCAGCAGAGCCCCACAGAATCTCTACTCCTACAATGAGCAGTTCTTC
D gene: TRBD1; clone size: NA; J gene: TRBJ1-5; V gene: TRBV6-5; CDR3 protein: CASSQTGEGLQPQHF; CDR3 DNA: TGTGCCAGCAGTCAGACAGGGGAGGGATTACAGCCCCAGCATTTT
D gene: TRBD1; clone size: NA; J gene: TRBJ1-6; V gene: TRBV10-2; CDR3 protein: CASSSQGARSPLHF; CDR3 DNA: TGCGCCAGCAGTTCACAGGGGGCACGATCACCCCTCCACTTT
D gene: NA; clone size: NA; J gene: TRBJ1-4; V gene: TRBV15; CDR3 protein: CATSRDLPTSGEKLFF; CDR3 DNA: TGTGCCACCAGCAGAGATCTGCCCACTAGTGGTGAAAAACTGTTTTTT
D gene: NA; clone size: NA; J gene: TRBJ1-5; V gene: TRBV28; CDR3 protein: CASSSGQYQPQHF; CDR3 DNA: TGTGCCAGCAGCTCGGGACAATATCAGCCCCAGCATTTT
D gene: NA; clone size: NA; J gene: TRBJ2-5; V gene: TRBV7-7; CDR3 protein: CASSLGRGPQETQYF; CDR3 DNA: TGTGCTAGCAGCTTAGGGCGGGGCCCCCAAGAGACCCAGTACTTC
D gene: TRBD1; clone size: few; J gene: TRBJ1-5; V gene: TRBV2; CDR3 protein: CASSEDRGGNQPQHF; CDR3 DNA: TGTGCCAGCAGTGAGGACAGGGGCGGCAATCAGCCCCAGCATTTT
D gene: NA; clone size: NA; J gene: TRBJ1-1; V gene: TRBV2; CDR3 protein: CASSEALRVNTEAFF; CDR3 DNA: TGTGCCAGCAGTGAAGCGCTTAGAGTGAACACTGAAGCTTTCTTT
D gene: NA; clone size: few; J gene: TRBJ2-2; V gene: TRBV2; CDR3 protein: CASRRSANTGELFF; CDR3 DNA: TGTGCCAGCAGGAGGAGCGCCAACACCGGGGAGCTGTTTTTT